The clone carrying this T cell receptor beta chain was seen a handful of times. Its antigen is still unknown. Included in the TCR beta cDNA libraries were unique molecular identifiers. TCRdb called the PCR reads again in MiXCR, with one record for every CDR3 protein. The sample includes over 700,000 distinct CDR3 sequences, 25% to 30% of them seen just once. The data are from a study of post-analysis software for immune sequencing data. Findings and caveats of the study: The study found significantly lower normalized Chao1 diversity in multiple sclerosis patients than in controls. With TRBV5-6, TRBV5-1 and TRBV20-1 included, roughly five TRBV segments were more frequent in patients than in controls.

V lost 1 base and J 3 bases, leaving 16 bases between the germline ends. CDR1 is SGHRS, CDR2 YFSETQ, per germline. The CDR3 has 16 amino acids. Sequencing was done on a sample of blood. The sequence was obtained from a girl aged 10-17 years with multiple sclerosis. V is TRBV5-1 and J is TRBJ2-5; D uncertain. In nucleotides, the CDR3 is TGCGCCAGCAGCTTGTACCTGCTGGAGAACGAAGAGACCCAGTACTTC. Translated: CASSLYLLENEETQYF.